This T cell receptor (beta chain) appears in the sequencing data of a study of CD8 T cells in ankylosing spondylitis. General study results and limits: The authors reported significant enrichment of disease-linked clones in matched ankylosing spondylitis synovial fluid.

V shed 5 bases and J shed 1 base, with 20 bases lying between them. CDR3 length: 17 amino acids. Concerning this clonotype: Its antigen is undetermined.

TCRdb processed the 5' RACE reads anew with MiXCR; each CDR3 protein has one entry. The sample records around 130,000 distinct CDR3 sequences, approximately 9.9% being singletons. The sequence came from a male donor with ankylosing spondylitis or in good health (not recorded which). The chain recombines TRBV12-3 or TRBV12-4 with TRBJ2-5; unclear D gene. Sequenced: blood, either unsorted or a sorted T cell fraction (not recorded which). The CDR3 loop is CASSDNGRLGSQETQYF. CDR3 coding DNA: TGTGCCAGCAGTGACAATGGTAGACTCGGGTCCCAAGAGACCCAGTACTTC.